The 21 T cell receptor beta chains below were found in one sample sequenced in a study of blood T cell repertoires in COVID-19. TCRdb's table, derived via immunoSEQ multiplex PCR, lists solely in-frame clones and lacks some. Of more than 300,000 clones detected, 86% appear once; the ten largest clones hold around 1.5%. The sample comprised peripheral blood. The source of these receptors is a woman in her fifties or sixties with acute or convalescent COVID-19.

This chain links TRBV4-2 with TRBJ1-6; no firm D call. The CDR3 extends over 14 amino acids. V was shortened by 8 bases and J by 7 bases, with 15 bases between the two germline ends. Germline V gene sequence: CDR1 LGHNA, CDR2 YNFKEQ. In nucleotides, the CDR3 is TGTGCCAGCCAGAGGGATCTTCAGAATTCACCCCTCCACTTT. Translated: CASQRDLQNSPLHF.

This clone was found a few times. V usage is TRBV12-3 or TRBV12-4 and J usage is TRBJ1-2; D gene uncertain. This CDR3 spans 13 amino acids. Between the trimmed V and J ends, which lost 7 bases and 6 bases, there was a span of 15 bases. CDR3 nucleotide sequence: TGTGCCAGCACCCCGAGGGCTGGAGATGGCTACACCTTC. It is translated as CASTPRAGDGYTF.

The CDR3 sequence: CASSRLAGLTGELFF. The CDR3 DNA sequence: TGTGCCAGCAGCCGACTAGCGGGACTCACCGGGGAGCTGTTTTTT. The V and J genes are TRBV7-3 and TRBJ2-2, with 11 nucleotides matching TRBD2. The CDR3 is made up of 15 amino acids. The germline V gene encodes CDR1 SGHTA and CDR2 FQGTGA. Trimming removed 5 bases from V and 4 bases from J; junction bases left unmatched: 3.

This chain links TRBV28 with TRBJ1-2; TRBD1 is a possible D gene (5 bases). This CDR3 is built from 14 residues. Deletions cut 2 bases from V and 6 bases from J, with 13 bases between. The germline gives CDR1 MDHEN, CDR2 SYDVKM. CDR3 bases: TGTGCCAGCAGTTTAGTTGGCAGGGTTCATGGCTACACCTTC. It is translated as CASSLVGRVHGYTF.

This clone was recorded only once. The chain couples TRBV27 to TRBJ2-3, with 7 nucleotides matching TRBD2. This CDR3 is 18 amino acids long. CDR1 and CDR2 from the germline V gene are MNHEY and SMNVEV (reference sequence). The ends lost 3 bases at V and 4 bases at J; junction bases unmatched: 16. In DNA, the CDR3 is TGTGCCAGCAGTTTTAGCGGTCGGGGCGGGAGTAGCGCAGATACGCAGTATTTT. Its protein product is CASSFSGRGGSSADTQYF.

This clone was seen only a few times. The CDR3 bases are TGTGCCAGCAGCTTAGCGCGGGGGGTCGAGCAGTACTTC. Its translation is CASSLARGVEQYF. The chain employs TRBV7-9 and TRBJ2-7, with 8 positions matching TRBD2. V shed 0 bases, J shed 6 bases, and the junction held 1 base outside the gene matches. The CDR3 is 13 residues long. The germline gives CDR1 SEHNR, CDR2 FQNEAQ (reference sequence).

The chain carries TRBV7-3 and TRBJ2-1; the D gene is possibly TRBD2 (6 bases). V gave up 5 bases and J gave up 2 bases, with 13 bases separating them. CDR1 is SGHTA and CDR2 is FQGTGA in the germline V gene. The CDR3 consists of 15 residues. CDR3 in amino acids: CASSPLGGPYNEQFF. The CDR3 DNA follows: TGTGCCAGCAGCCCACTGGGAGGACCCTACAATGAGCAGTTCTTC.

The chain uses TRBV9 and TRBJ2-7, with 8 bases aligning to TRBD1. Trimming cost V 0 bases and J 3 bases; bases outside gene matches: 5. CDR1 and CDR2 (germline): SGDLS, YYNGEE. The CDR3 is 15 residues long. The CDR3 nucleotides read TGTGCCAGCAGCGTAGGGGGGACAGGCATCTACGAGCAGTACTTC. This sequence encodes CASSVGGTGIYEQYF. Full variable domain (outside the CDR3, taken from reference TRBV9 and TRBJ2-7): DSGVTQTPKHLITATGQRVTLRCSPRSGDLSVYWYQQSLDQGLQFLIQYYNGEERAKGNILERFSAQQFPDLHSELNLSSLELGDSALYFCASSVGGTGIYEQYFGPGTRLTVT.

The genes are TRBV12-5 and TRBJ2-2; 9 bases line up with TRBD1. CDR3 length equals 17 residues. With 1 base clipped from V and 2 bases from J, the junction kept 5 bases outside the gene matches. Germline V gives CDR1 LGHNT, CDR2 FRNRAP. The CDR3 is CASGLGWTGVNTGELFF. The CDR3 bases are TGTGCTAGTGGTTTGGGGTGGACAGGGGTTAACACCGGGGAGCTGTTTTTT.

The chain links TRBV10-1 to TRBJ2-1, with 8 bases that match TRBD2. With V trimmed by 0 bases and J by 1 base, 23 bases remained unmatched. Germline V lookup: CDR1 WNHNN, CDR2 SYGVQD (reference sequence). The length of the CDR3 is 23 residues. CDR3 protein: CASSESKGGCWTSSQPSYNEQFF. CDR3 nucleotides: TGCGCCAGCAGTGAGTCGAAGGGAGGCTGCTGGACTAGCAGTCAACCTTCCTACAATGAGCAGTTCTTC.

The V gene is TRBV5-1, the J gene TRBJ1-2, with D unresolved. The germline V and J ends were trimmed by 7 bases and 3 bases, with 19 bases remaining between them. Germline V gene data show CDR1 as SGHRS and CDR2 as YFSETQ. This CDR3 has 15 residues. CDR3 loop: CASAFRWTGDYGYTF. As DNA, the CDR3 is TGCGCCAGCGCATTTCGGTGGACTGGGGACTATGGCTACACCTTC.

CDR3 DNA: TGCAGCGTCGACCGTGGGCCTAACTACGAGCAGTACTTC. This encodes CSVDRGPNYEQYF. This chain joins TRBV29-1 and TRBJ2-7; D gene unclear. Germline CDR1 reads SQVTM; CDR2 reads ANQGSEA. Trimming pared 6 bases from V and 3 bases from J, leaving 15 bases between. The CDR3 consists of 13 residues.

The CDR3 loop is CASRGQGLDGYTF. In DNA form, the CDR3 reads TGTGCCAGCAGAGGACAGGGGTTGGACGGCTACACCTTC. V and J are TRBV28 and TRBJ1-2; 9 bases align to TRBD1. CDR3 length equals 13 residues. Germline CDR1 MDHEN, CDR2 SYDVKM. V was pared by 6 bases and J by 8 bases, with 7 bases of the junction left unmatched.

The chain couples TRBV2 to TRBJ1-1; D possibly corresponds to TRBD1 (5 bases). V gave up 7 bases and J gave up 5 bases, with 11 bases separating them. The CDR3 length is 12 residues. The germline gives CDR1 SNHLY, CDR2 FYNNEI. The CDR3 coding sequence is TGTGCCAGCATCGTCGGGGGAACTGAAGCTTTCTTT. It codes for CASIVGGTEAFF.

The V and J genes are TRBV4-3 and TRBJ1-1; 8 nucleotides match TRBD1. CDR1 and CDR2 from the germline V gene are LGHNA and YSLEER. V was pared by 2 bases and J by 3 bases, with 8 bases of the junction left unmatched. The CDR3 extends over 16 amino acids. CDR3 amino acids: CASSQPNRGRDTEAFF. CDR3 DNA: TGCGCCAGCAGCCAACCCAACAGGGGGAGGGACACTGAAGCTTTCTTT.

This chain uses TRBV5-8 with TRBJ2-7; 8 nucleotides line up with TRBD1. The CDR3 runs to 16 residues. Germline CDR1 and CDR2: SGHTS and YDEGEE. V gave up 0 bases and J gave up 0 bases; unmatched junction bases: 5. The CDR3 bases are TGTGCCAGCAGCTTGGGGTCGGGACAGGTCTCCTACGAGCAGTACTTC. It yields the protein CASSLGSGQVSYEQYF.

The rearrangement uses TRBV6-5 and TRBJ2-3, with D perhaps TRBD2 (6 bases). The CDR3 spans 15 residues. In germline, CDR1 is MNHEY, CDR2 SVGAGI. V was cut by 7 bases and J by 0 bases, with 14 bases left in between. Here the CDR3 reads CASMGGTASTDTQYF. For the CDR3, the DNA is TGTGCCAGCATGGGGGGTACAGCGAGCACAGATACGCAGTATTTT.

The genes are TRBV7-2 and TRBJ1-2; 9 bases fit TRBD1. This CDR3 spans 16 amino acids. The trim removed 1 base at V and 3 bases at J, leaving 6 bases unmatched. The germline V gene encodes CDR1 SGHTA and CDR2 FQGNSA. CDR3 DNA: TGTGCCAGCAGCTTAGGGGGGACAGGGTCGGACTATGGCTACACCTTC. Its protein is CASSLGGTGSDYGYTF. The whole variable domain, remainder taken from reference TRBV7-2 and TRBJ1-2, is GAGVSQSPSNKVTEKGKDVELRCDPISGHTALYWYRQSLGQGLEFLIYFQGNSAPDKSGLPSDRFSAERTGGSVSTLTIQRTQQEDSAVYLCASSLGGTGSDYGYTFGSGTRLTVV.

This chain connects TRBV7-9 to TRBJ1-5; 10 nucleotides agree with TRBD1. V lost 5 bases to trimming and J lost 5 bases; unmatched junction nucleotides: 9. This CDR3 has 16 residues. CDR1 SEHNR and CDR2 FQNEAQ come from the germline V gene (reference sequence). The CDR3 region is CASSRIFGQGDQPQHF. CDR3 DNA sequence: TGTGCCAGCAGCCGGATTTTCGGACAGGGGGATCAGCCCCAGCATTTT. Full variable domain (outside the CDR3, taken from reference TRBV7-9 and TRBJ1-5): DTGVSQNPRHKITKRGQNVTFRCDPISEHNRLYWYRQTLGQGPEFLTYFQNEAQLEKSRLLSDRFSAERPKGSFSTLEIQRTEQGDSAMYLCASSRIFGQGDQPQHFGDGTRLSIL.

The genes are TRBV4-2 and TRBJ1-2; TRBD1 is a possible D gene (5 bases). V was trimmed by 1 base and J by 4 bases, leaving 10 bases between them. This CDR3 has 14 residues. Germline CDR1 LGHNA, CDR2 YNFKEQ. The CDR3 DNA reads as TGTGCCAGCAGCCAAGTTACAGGCACCTATGGCTACACCTTC. Protein sequence: CASSQVTGTYGYTF.

This clone has just a few counts. The genes are TRBV15 and TRBJ1-3; TRBD1 matches at 8 bases. Per germline, CDR1 LNHNV and CDR2 YYDKDF (reference sequence). V lost 4 bases to trimming and J lost 4 bases; unmatched junction nucleotides: 6. The CDR3 totals 15 residues. The CDR3 is CATSKQGAWGNTIYF. As DNA, the CDR3 is TGTGCCACCAGCAAGCAGGGGGCTTGGGGAAACACCATATATTTT.